The 21 T cell receptor beta chains presented below share a single source sample, sequenced in a study of blood T cell repertoires in COVID-19. Sequenced by immunoSEQ multiplex PCR; TCRdb stores in-frame clones only, minus some. This table has 120,000 or so clones, about 72% appearing once. Source material: peripheral blood. All receptors derive from a woman between 55 and 75 years old with acute or convalescent COVID-19.

The chain is built from TRBV10-1 and TRBJ1-5; perhaps TRBD1 as D (6 bases). CDR1 is WNHNN and CDR2 is SYGVQD in the germline V gene (reference sequence). V lost 6 bases, J lost 7 bases, and 13 bases lay in between. The CDR3 totals 13 residues. Written as DNA, the CDR3 is TGCGCCAGCAGCGAACAGGGATCGCAGCCCCAGCATTTT. Amino acids: CASSEQGSQPQHF.

The V gene is TRBV2, the J gene TRBJ1-5; D not resolved. Germline V CDR1 and CDR2: SNHLY, FYNNEI. Trimming shortened V by 1 base and J by 7 bases, and 8 bases separated the two germline ends. This CDR3 region has 13 residues. CDR3 residues: CASSEERNQPQHF. The CDR3 DNA reads as TGTGCCAGCAGTGAAGAGAGGAACCAGCCCCAGCATTTT.

The chain recombines TRBV7-7 with TRBJ1-1; D perhaps matches TRBD1 (6 bases). Germline V gene lookup returns CDR1 SSHAT and CDR2 FNYEAQ (reference sequence). This CDR3 is 17 amino acids long. Between the trimmed V and J ends, which lost 5 bases and 0 bases, there was a span of 19 bases. CDR3 loop: CASSLQQGFKVNTEAFF. DNA for the CDR3: TGTGCCAGCAGCCTCCAACAGGGATTCAAAGTGAACACTGAAGCTTTCTTT.

This rearrangement joins TRBV5-8 to TRBJ1-1; D might be TRBD1 (6 bases). CDR1 and CDR2 (germline): SGHTS, YDEGEE. CDR3 length: 19 residues. V lost 4 bases to trimming and J lost 1 base, with 26 bases between them. DNA for the CDR3: TGTGCCAGCAGCGCCGATGCCGGGACAAATTACGTTCGGAACACTGAAGCTTTCTTT. Protein product: CASSADAGTNYVRNTEAFF.

The V and J genes are TRBV19 and TRBJ1-5; TRBD1 is a possible D gene (5 bases). The V and J ends lost 1 base and 0 bases respectively, with 10 bases between them. In germline, CDR1 is LNHDA, CDR2 SQIVND (reference sequence). This CDR3 has 16 amino acids. This chain's CDR3 is CASSIGGHPSNQPQHF. DNA of the CDR3: TGTGCCAGTAGTATAGGCGGACACCCTAGCAATCAGCCCCAGCATTTT.

This chain links TRBV6-5 with TRBJ1-6; D is unresolved. The CDR3 runs to 14 residues. V lost 1 base and J 10 bases, leaving 11 bases between the germline ends. The germline V gene encodes CDR1 MNHEY and CDR2 SVGAGI. The CDR3 DNA reads TGTGCCAGCAGTTACTTCAGTGAGGGATCACCCCTCCACTTT. It specifies CASSYFSEGSPLHF.

This rearrangement joins TRBV5-1 to TRBJ1-5; TRBD1 matches at 7 bases. CDR1 is SGHRS and CDR2 is YFSETQ in the germline V gene. The CDR3 sequence is 14 residues long. The V segment lost 3 bases and the J segment 5 bases; nucleotides outside the gene matches: 5. The CDR3 region is CASSSGQRDQPQHF. CDR3 coding DNA: TGCGCCAGCAGCTCGGGACAGCGGGATCAGCCCCAGCATTTT.

This sequence joins TRBV6-1 and TRBJ1-2; a weak D match, TRBD1 (5 bases). CDR3 length: 16 residues. Germline V gives CDR1 MNHNS, CDR2 SASEGT. With 3 bases removed from V and 8 bases from J, the gap between germline ends came to 22 bases. The CDR3, as DNA: TGTGCCAGCAGTGATTTCGGCTCGCAGGGAATGGGCGGCTACACCTTC. It translates to CASSDFGSQGMGGYTF.

This chain joins TRBV18 and TRBJ1-4, with D possibly being TRBD1 (6 bases). CDR3 length equals 15 residues. Germline V gene data show CDR1 as KGHSH and CDR2 as LQKENI. Trimming stripped 0 bases from V and 8 bases from J, with 13 bases between. The CDR3 DNA reads as TGTGCCAGCTCACCACCGGGCAGGGGAGAAGAAAAACTGTTTTTT. The encoded protein is CASSPPGRGEEKLFF.

The chain employs TRBV5-4 and TRBJ2-7, with TRBD1 matching over 8 bases. V dropped 1 base and J dropped 5; count of bases not matched to a gene: 5. The germline CDR1 and CDR2 sequences are SGHNT and YYREEE (reference sequence). The CDR3 consists of 14 residues. As DNA, the CDR3 is TGTGCCAGCAGCTTGATGCAGGGGGCCGACGAGCAGTACTTC. It codes for CASSLMQGADEQYF. The whole variable domain, filled in from reference TRBV5-4 and TRBJ2-7, reads ETGVTQSPTHLIKTRGQQVTLRCSSQSGHNTVSWYQQALGQGPQFIFQYYREEENGRGNFPPRFSGLQFPNYSSELNVNALELDDSALYLCASSLMQGADEQYFGPGTRLTVT.

The V gene is TRBV5-6, the J gene TRBJ1-5, with D uncertain. Germline CDR1 is SGHDT and CDR2 is YYEEEE. The CDR3 runs 12 residues. Deletions cut 2 bases from V and 5 bases from J, with 5 bases between. As DNA, the CDR3 is TGTGCCAGCAGCTTAGAGGATCAGCCCCAGCATTTT. Its protein product is CASSLEDQPQHF.

This chain links TRBV10-2 with TRBJ1-2; TRBD1 aligns across 9 bases. This CDR3 spans 14 amino acids. CDR1 and CDR2 (germline): WSHSY, SAAADI. The junction had 6 bases not matched to a gene; V was cut back by 6 bases and J by 4 bases. CDR3 residues: CASRTGTGLYGYTF. The CDR3 DNA is TGCGCCAGCAGGACCGGGACAGGGCTCTATGGCTACACCTTC.

With respect to this clone: One base away lies a much larger clone, so this may be a sequencing read error. This sequence joins TRBV13 and TRBJ1-2; D is uncertain. Germline loops: CDR1 PRHDT, CDR2 FYEKMQ (reference sequence). V was shortened by 2 bases and J by 4 bases, with 14 bases between the two germline ends. There are 15 residues in the CDR3. CDR3 coding DNA: TGTGCCAGCAGCTTATTCCAGGAATTTAGCTATGGCTACACCTTC. This codes for CASSLFQEFSYGYTF.

V is TRBV5-1 and J is TRBJ1-1; maybe TRBD1 (5 bases). The germline V gene has CDR1 SGHRS and CDR2 YFSETQ. V lost 0 bases to trimming and J lost 1 base, with 10 bases between them. This CDR3 comprises 15 residues. The CDR3 sequence: CASSLGGGRNTEAFF. The CDR3 DNA follows: TGCGCCAGCAGCTTGGGCGGGGGACGGAACACTGAAGCTTTCTTT.

J is TRBJ2-5 and V is TRBV5-1; 10 nucleotides match TRBD1. V gave up 3 bases and J gave up 2 bases; unmatched junction bases: 7. Germline assignment: CDR1 SGHRS and CDR2 YFSETQ. The CDR3 contains 16 residues. CDR3 coding DNA: TGCGCCAGCAGCTCAGGGACAGGGGCGCAACAAGAGACCCAGTACTTC. It is translated as CASSSGTGAQQETQYF.

The chain links TRBV24-1 to TRBJ2-5; 9 positions match TRBD1. The CDR3 runs to 15 residues. V lost 5 bases, J lost 4 bases, and 7 bases stayed unmatched. Germline CDR1 KGHDR, CDR2 SFDVKD. CDR3 in amino acids: CATSGGTGRGETQYF. CDR3 in DNA: TGTGCCACCAGTGGTGGGACAGGGCGAGGAGAGACCCAGTACTTC.

This clone was counted between two and nine times. For the CDR3, the DNA is TGTGCCAGCAGCTCCTCCCTTTGGGACAGCGCCTATGGCTACACCTTC. Residues: CASSSSLWDSAYGYTF. The rearrangement links TRBV7-2 to TRBJ1-2, with 7 bases lining up with TRBD1. After removal of 4 bases from V and 4 bases from J, the junction contained 12 bases not matched to a gene. The CDR3 totals 16 residues. Per the germline V gene, CDR1 is SGHTA and CDR2 is FQGNSA.

This clone was seen only a few times. The V and J genes are TRBV2 and TRBJ1-1; D is perhaps TRBD1 (5 bases). There are 14 residues in the CDR3. Trimming shortened V by 5 bases and J by 0 bases, and 10 bases separated the two germline ends. Germline V CDR1 and CDR2: SNHLY, FYNNEI. The CDR3 region has the DNA TGTGCCAGCAGTAGTCGGGGGATGAACACTGAAGCTTTCTTT. Its protein is CASSSRGMNTEAFF. Full variable domain (missing parts from reference TRBV2 and TRBJ1-1): EPEVTQTPSHQVTQMGQEVILRCVPISNHLYFYWYRQILGQKVEFLVSFYNNEISEKSEIFDDQFSVERPDGSNFTLKIRSTKLEDSAMYFCASSSRGMNTEAFFGQGTRLTVV.

V usage is TRBV19 and J usage is TRBJ1-2, with 8 bases fitting TRBD1. V was pared by 4 bases and J by 7 bases, with 8 bases of the junction left unmatched. CDR1 and CDR2 from the germline V gene are LNHDA and SQIVND (reference sequence). CDR3 length: 14 amino acids. The DNA for the CDR3 is TGTGCCAGTAGTAACTACGACAGGGGCGCTGGCTACACCTTC. Its translation is CASSNYDRGAGYTF.

CDR3: CASSPTGPYGYTF. CDR3 sequence (DNA): TGTGCCAGCAGCCCGACAGGGCCCTATGGCTACACCTTC. The genes are TRBV12-3 or TRBV12-4 and TRBJ1-2, with TRBD1 matching over 7 bases. V dropped 6 bases and J dropped 4; count of bases not matched to a gene: 5. The CDR3 is made up of 13 amino acids.

J is TRBJ2-7 and V is TRBV6-2 or TRBV6-3; TRBD2 aligns across 10 bases. Trimming cost V 3 bases and J 0 bases; bases outside gene matches: 5. This CDR3 comprises 16 residues. Germline V gives CDR1 MNHEY, CDR2 SVGEGT. The CDR3 region is CASSYTLAGDSYEQYF. In DNA form, the CDR3 reads TGTGCCAGCAGTTATACTCTAGCGGGGGACTCCTACGAGCAGTACTTC.